These T cell receptor beta chains were read from a single sample in a study of identical twins. TCRdb processed the 5' RACE reads anew with MiXCR; each CDR3 protein has one entry. The profile shows 1.5 million to 2 million distinct CDR3 sequences, 25% to 35% of them singletons. Sequencing input: cord blood. Receptors originate from a newborn girl in good health. CDR3s include the opening cysteine and the closing phenylalanine or tryptophan. Each record gives: J gene, V gene, clone size, D gene, CDR3 protein, CDR3 DNA. D genes are given only for firm matches. Size tells how often a clone was seen (once, few, many) or the class of an expanded clone, and some rows leave it out.

J: TRBJ2-2; V: TRBV6-5; size: few; D: -; CDR3: CASSLGHTTGELFF; DNA: TGTGCCAGCAGTTTAGGACACACCACCGGGGAGCTGTTTTTT
J: TRBJ1-2; V: TRBV10-3; size: few; D: -; CDR3: CAIRRGGERLYGYTF; DNA: TGTGCCATCAGGCGGGGCGGGGAGAGGCTCTATGGCTACACCTTC
J: TRBJ1-6; V: TRBV7-9; size: once; D: -; CDR3: CASSLDQYNSPPHF; DNA: TGTGCCAGCAGCTTAGACCAGTACAATTCACCCCCCCACTTT
J: TRBJ2-2; V: TRBV28; size: -; D: TRBD2; CDR3: CASSFLGLAGPSSGELFF; DNA: TGTGCCAGCAGTTTCTTAGGACTAGCGGGACCTTCATCCGGGGAGCTGTTTTTT
J: TRBJ1-5; V: TRBV7-2; size: -; D: -; CDR3: CAGSLDVGQPQHF; DNA: TGTGCCGGCAGCTTAGATGTGGGACAGCCCCAGCATTTT
J: TRBJ2-3; V: TRBV28; size: -; D: -; CDR3: CASSLAWDRPNTDTQYF; DNA: TGTGCCAGCAGTTTAGCCTGGGACCGTCCGAACACAGATACGCAGTATTTT
J: TRBJ2-1; V: TRBV12-3/TRBV12-4; size: -; D: TRBD1; CDR3: CASSFVRGLNEQFF; DNA: TGTGCCAGCAGTTTCGTCAGGGGGCTGAATGAGCAGTTCTTC
J: TRBJ1-2; V: TRBV29-1; size: many; D: -; CDR3: CSVVWDDTPYGYTF; DNA: TGCAGCGTTGTTTGGGATGATACGCCCTATGGCTACACCTTC
J: TRBJ1-2; V: TRBV20-1; size: few; D: -; CDR3: CSARGRGASYTF; DNA: TGCAGTGCTAGGGGTAGGGGAGCGAGCTACACCTTC
J: TRBJ2-1; V: TRBV2; size: -; D: -; CDR3: CASSMGFYNEQFF; DNA: TGTGCCAGCAGTATGGGGTTTTACAATGAGCAGTTCTTC
J: TRBJ2-1; V: TRBV3-1; size: few; D: TRBD2; CDR3: CASSQDLTSGAYNEQFF; DNA: TGTGCCAGCAGCCAAGATCTAACTAGCGGAGCCTACAATGAGCAGTTCTTC
J: TRBJ2-7; V: TRBV20-1; size: -; D: TRBD2; CDR3: CSAGDYTYEQYF; DNA: TGCAGTGCTGGGGACTATACCTACGAGCAGTACTTC
J: TRBJ2-1; V: TRBV5-6; size: -; D: -; CDR3: CASSPAAGYNEQFF; DNA: TGTGCCAGCAGCCCCGCGGCGGGGTACAATGAGCAGTTCTTC
J: TRBJ1-2; V: TRBV9; size: -; D: TRBD1; CDR3: CASSETGTGGLYGYTF; DNA: TGTGCCAGCAGCGAGACCGGGACAGGGGGCCTCTATGGCTACACCTTC
J: TRBJ1-1; V: TRBV10-2; size: few; D: TRBD1; CDR3: CASSRQGTGAFF; DNA: TGCGCCAGCAGCAGACAGGGTACGGGAGCTTTCTTT
J: TRBJ1-2; V: TRBV28; size: many; D: -; CDR3: CASSGGANYGYTF; DNA: TGTGCCAGCAGTGGGGGCGCAAACTATGGCTACACCTTC
J: TRBJ2-1; V: TRBV6-5; size: few; D: TRBD2; CDR3: CASIFSASGSRNEQFF; DNA: TGTGCCAGCATTTTTTCGGCTAGCGGGAGTCGCAATGAGCAGTTCTTC
J: TRBJ2-7; V: TRBV3-1; size: -; D: TRBD2; CDR3: CASSRTSGRVVDEQYF; DNA: TGTGCCAGCAGCCGGACTAGCGGGAGGGTGGTGGACGAGCAGTACTTC
J: TRBJ1-1; V: TRBV7-2; size: few; D: -; CDR3: CASSDGPMNTEAFF; DNA: TGTGCCAGCAGCGACGGCCCTATGAACACTGAAGCTTTCTTT
J: TRBJ2-2; V: TRBV6-6; size: -; D: -; CDR3: CASSFGDWTGELFF; DNA: TGTGCCAGCAGTTTCGGGGACTGGACCGGGGAGCTGTTTTTT
J: TRBJ2-3; V: TRBV7-2; size: few; D: -; CDR3: CASSLGGSHPDTQYF; DNA: TGTGCCAGCAGCTTAGGAGGGAGCCATCCAGATACGCAGTATTTT
J: TRBJ2-2; V: TRBV5-1; size: -; D: -; CDR3: CAGSLRDTFNTGELFF; DNA: TGCGCCGGCAGCTTGAGGGACACCTTTAACACCGGGGAGCTGTTTTTT
J: TRBJ1-5; V: TRBV12-3/TRBV12-4; size: few; D: -; CDR3: CASSLASRNQPQHF; DNA: TGTGCCAGCAGTTTAGCCAGTCGCAATCAGCCCCAGCATTTT
J: TRBJ2-5; V: TRBV29-1; size: few; D: -; CDR3: CSVEDLMVGGTQYF; DNA: TGCAGCGTTGAAGATCTAATGGTTGGGGGGACCCAGTACTTC
J: TRBJ2-7; V: TRBV28; size: few; D: -; CDR3: CASSLRSPASYEQYF; DNA: TGTGCCAGCAGTTTACGCAGCCCTGCCTCCTACGAGCAGTACTTC
J: TRBJ1-2; V: TRBV25-1; size: many; D: -; CDR3: CASSGQLYGYTF; DNA: TGTGCCAGCAGTGGTCAGCTCTATGGCTACACCTTC
J: TRBJ2-5; V: TRBV20-1; size: -; D: -; CDR3: CGASRQGQIPRSTQYF; DNA: TGCGGTGCTAGTCGCCAAGGACAGATCCCAAGATCGACCCAGTACTTC
J: TRBJ2-5; V: TRBV5-1; size: few; D: -; CDR3: CASSEGSEETQYF; DNA: TGCGCCAGCAGCGAAGGCAGCGAAGAGACCCAGTACTTC